The rows below give T cell receptor beta chains drawn from one sample of a study of blood T cell repertoires in COVID-19. Repertoires were generated with immunoSEQ multiplex PCR, while TCRdb's copy carries only in-frame clones and drops some. The sample has around 140,000 clones, roughly 84% seen once. The material sequenced was peripheral blood. The receptors derive from a man in his sixties with acute or convalescent COVID-19. Both conserved end residues are part of each CDR3. The D gene is left open where the match is weak. Not all rows give a size; the values are once, few, many and, for expanded clones, a class.

size	V	J	D	DNA	CDR3
.	TRBV9	TRBJ1-2	TRBD1	TGTGCCAGCAGCGCCAGGACAGGGTATGGCTACACCTTC	CASSARTGYGYTF
once	TRBV5-1	TRBJ2-1	TRBD2	TGCGCCAGCAGCTTACCGACCGGGACTAGCGGGGGGGCCTCCTACAATGAGCAGTTCTTC	CASSLPTGTSGGASYNEQFF
.	TRBV24-1	TRBJ1-2	TRBD1	TGTGCCACCAGTGATTCTCCGGACAGGGTGGATGGCTACACCTTC	CATSDSPDRVDGYTF
.	TRBV7-9	TRBJ2-3	.	TGTGCCAGCAGCTTAGCTAGCGGTCGCACAGATACGCAGTATTTT	CASSLASGRTDTQYF
.	TRBV3-1/TRBV3-2	TRBJ2-1	TRBD2	TGTGCCAGCAGCCACACTAGCGGGGGGGCCAATGAGCAGTTCTTC	CASSHTSGGANEQFF
.	TRBV30	TRBJ1-1	.	TGTGCCTGGAGTGTAACGGGGGGATGGGGCACTGAAGCTTTCTTT	CAWSVTGGWGTEAFF
.	TRBV6-1	TRBJ2-7	TRBD1	TGTGCCAGCAGTTTCCGGGACAGCTCCTACGAGCAGTACTTC	CASSFRDSSYEQYF
.	TRBV5-1	TRBJ2-3	TRBD1	TGCGCCAGCAGCTTGCCGGGACAGGGCACAGATACGCAGTATTTT	CASSLPGQGTDTQYF
once	TRBV7-9	TRBJ1-2	TRBD1	TGTGCCAGCAGCCCAGGGACAGTCTATGGCTACACCTTC	CASSPGTVYGYTF
.	TRBV19	TRBJ2-7	TRBD1	TGTGCCAGTAGTAAAACCGGGACAGGGGGTGGCGAGCAGTACTTC	CASSKTGTGGGEQYF
.	TRBV6-5	TRBJ1-5	.	TGTGCCAGCAGTTACTCCTTAGCAGATCAGCCCCAGCATTTT	CASSYSLADQPQHF
.	TRBV10-3	TRBJ2-7	TRBD2	TGTGCCATCACCGCCGATGGAGCGGGAGTGGGGGAGCAGTACTTC	CAITADGAGVGEQYF
.	TRBV2	TRBJ1-3	TRBD1	TGTGCCAGCAGTGAGGCCCTGACAGGGCGAAACACCATATATTTT	CASSEALTGRNTIYF
.	TRBV5-1	TRBJ2-5	.	TGCGCCAGCAGCTTGGCCCTCACTAGTACGAGTGCTTGGGGGACCCAGTACTTC	CASSLALTSTSAWGTQYF
.	TRBV30	TRBJ2-7	.	TGTGCCCGCCAGGGGGGCACCTACGAGCAGTACTTC	CARQGGTYEQYF
.	TRBV15	TRBJ1-1	TRBD1	TGTGCCACCAGCAGAAGGACAGGGAGAAACACTGAAGCTTTCTTT	CATSRRTGRNTEAFF
few	TRBV5-4	TRBJ2-3	.	TGTGCCAGCAGCGGGCCCACCCGCACAGATACGCAGTATTTT	CASSGPTRTDTQYF
once	TRBV14	TRBJ2-7	.	TGTGCCAGCAGCCACGCGACAGGCTACGAGCAGTACTTC	CASSHATGYEQYF
.	TRBV6-6	TRBJ2-2	.	TGTGCCAGCAGTTACTCGATACGCGGCACCGGGGAGCTGTTTTTT	CASSYSIRGTGELFF
.	TRBV19	TRBJ2-1	TRBD2	TGTGCCAGTAGTATAAGCGGGAGGGCTAGTGAGCAGTTCTTC	CASSISGRASEQFF
once	TRBV18	TRBJ2-5	.	TGTGCCAGCTCTCAGGGTCTGGAGACCCAGTACTTC	CASSQGLETQYF
.	TRBV4-1	TRBJ2-1	TRBD2	TGCGCCAGCAGCCAAGAAATCCCCACTAGCGGGGGCGCCTTTTCCTACAATGAGCAGTTCTTC	CASSQEIPTSGGAFSYNEQFF
.	TRBV6-5	TRBJ2-2	TRBD1	TGTGCCAGCAGTCCGGAACAGGGGGGTATCGGGGAGCTGTTTTTT	CASSPEQGGIGELFF
.	TRBV30	TRBJ1-2	.	TGTGCCTGGAATCCCACCGGGACACTCTATGGCTACACCTTC	CAWNPTGTLYGYTF
.	TRBV5-5	TRBJ1-2	.	TGTGCCAGCAGCTTACTCCTGGAGGGGAACTATGGCTACACCTTC	CASSLLLEGNYGYTF
.	TRBV19	TRBJ1-4	.	TGTGCCAGTAGTTCAAGGGGCCCGACAACTAATGAAAAACTGTTTTTT	CASSSRGPTTNEKLFF
.	TRBV19	TRBJ2-7	.	TGTGCCAGTAGGTTAAGGGAGGCTGACTCCTACGAGCAGTACTTC	CASRLREADSYEQYF
few	TRBV5-4	TRBJ2-3	TRBD1	TGTGCCAGCAGCTTCGACAGGGGGTTCACAGATACGCAGTATTTT	CASSFDRGFTDTQYF
.	TRBV27	TRBJ2-1	TRBD2	TGTGCCAGCACCCACTTCCCGACTAGCGGGGTTTTCAATGAGCAGTTCTTC	CASTHFPTSGVFNEQFF
.	TRBV27	TRBJ2-2	.	TGTGCCAGCAGTGGCGGGACTCCTAAACCCTGGTTCGGGGAGCTGTTTTTT	CASSGGTPKPWFGELFF
few	TRBV7-9	TRBJ2-1	TRBD2	TGTGCCAGCAGCTTTTATCGAACTAGCGGGGGCGGGAATGAGCAGTTCTTC	CASSFYRTSGGGNEQFF
.	TRBV7-2	TRBJ2-1	TRBD2	TGTGCCAGCAGACTTGGAGCTAGCGGGAGGTATGAGCAGTTCTTC	CASRLGASGRYEQFF